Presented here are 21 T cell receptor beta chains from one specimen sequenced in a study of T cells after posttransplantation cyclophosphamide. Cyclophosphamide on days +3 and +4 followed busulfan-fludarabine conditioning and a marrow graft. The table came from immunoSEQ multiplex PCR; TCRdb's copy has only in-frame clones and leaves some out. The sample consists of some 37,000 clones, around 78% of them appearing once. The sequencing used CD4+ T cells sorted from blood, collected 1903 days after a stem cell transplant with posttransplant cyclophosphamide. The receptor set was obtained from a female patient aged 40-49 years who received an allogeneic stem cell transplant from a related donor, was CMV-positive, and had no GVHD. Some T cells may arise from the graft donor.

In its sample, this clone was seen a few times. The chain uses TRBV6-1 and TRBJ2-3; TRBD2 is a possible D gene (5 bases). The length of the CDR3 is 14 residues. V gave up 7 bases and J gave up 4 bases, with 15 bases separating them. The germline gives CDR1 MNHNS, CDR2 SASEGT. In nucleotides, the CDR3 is TGTGCCAGCAAAATACTTCCGAGGGCAGATACGCAGTATTTT. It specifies CASKILPRADTQYF.

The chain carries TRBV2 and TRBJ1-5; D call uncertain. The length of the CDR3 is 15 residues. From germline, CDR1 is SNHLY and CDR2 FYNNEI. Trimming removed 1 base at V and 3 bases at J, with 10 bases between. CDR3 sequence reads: CASSEVPGSNQPQHF. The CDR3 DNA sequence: TGTGCCAGCAGTGAAGTCCCGGGGTCCAATCAGCCCCAGCATTTT. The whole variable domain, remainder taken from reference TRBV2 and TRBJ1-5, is EPEVTQTPSHQVTQMGQEVILRCVPISNHLYFYWYRQILGQKVEFLVSFYNNEISEKSEIFDDQFSVERPDGSNFTLKIRSTKLEDSAMYFCASSEVPGSNQPQHFGDGTRLSIL.

CDR3 region: CASSLLRDRGINEQFF. DNA for the CDR3: TGTGCCAGCAGCTTATTACGGGACAGGGGAATCAATGAGCAGTTCTTC. The V gene is TRBV7-9, the J gene TRBJ2-1; 10 bases align to TRBD1. Germline loops: CDR1 SEHNR, CDR2 FQNEAQ (reference sequence). Unmatched junction bases numbered 7, after V lost 2 bases and J lost 6 bases. The CDR3 totals 16 residues.

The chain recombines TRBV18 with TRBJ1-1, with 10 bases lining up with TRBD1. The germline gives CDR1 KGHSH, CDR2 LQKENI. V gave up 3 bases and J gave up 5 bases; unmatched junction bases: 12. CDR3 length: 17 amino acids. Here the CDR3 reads CASSPSMTGGQRTEAFF. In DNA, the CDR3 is TGTGCCAGCTCACCTTCCATGACAGGGGGCCAGAGGACTGAAGCTTTCTTT.

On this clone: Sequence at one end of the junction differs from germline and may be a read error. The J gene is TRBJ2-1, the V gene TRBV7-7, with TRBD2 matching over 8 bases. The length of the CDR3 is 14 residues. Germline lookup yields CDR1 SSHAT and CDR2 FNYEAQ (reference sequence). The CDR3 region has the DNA TGTGCTAGCAGCGAGCGGGGGAACTACAATGAGCAGTTCTTC. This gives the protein CASSERGNYNEQFF.

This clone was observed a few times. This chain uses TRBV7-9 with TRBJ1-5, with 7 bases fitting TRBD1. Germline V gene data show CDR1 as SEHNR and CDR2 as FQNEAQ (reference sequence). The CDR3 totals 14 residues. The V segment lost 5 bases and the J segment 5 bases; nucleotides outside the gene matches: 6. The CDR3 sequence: CASSRTGAHQPQHF. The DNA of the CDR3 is TGTGCCAGCAGCCGAACAGGGGCACATCAGCCCCAGCATTTT.

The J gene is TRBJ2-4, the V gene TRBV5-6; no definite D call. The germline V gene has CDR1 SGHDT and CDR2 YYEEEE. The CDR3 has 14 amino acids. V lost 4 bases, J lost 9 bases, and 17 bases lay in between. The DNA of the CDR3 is TGTGCCAGCAGCGCGACTCAAGGATATGGCATTCAGTACTTC. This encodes CASSATQGYGIQYF.

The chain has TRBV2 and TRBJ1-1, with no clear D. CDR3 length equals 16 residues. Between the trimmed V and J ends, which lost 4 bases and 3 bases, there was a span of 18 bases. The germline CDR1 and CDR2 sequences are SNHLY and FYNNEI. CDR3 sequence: CASSVDLAASDTEAFF. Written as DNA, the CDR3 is TGTGCCAGCAGTGTCGATTTGGCGGCGAGCGACACTGAAGCTTTCTTT.

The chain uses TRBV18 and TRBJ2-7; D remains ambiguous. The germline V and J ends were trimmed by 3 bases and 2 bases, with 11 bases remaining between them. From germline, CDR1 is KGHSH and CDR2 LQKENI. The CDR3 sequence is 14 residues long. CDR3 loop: CASSPTYQTYEQYF. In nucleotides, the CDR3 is TGTGCCAGCTCACCTACATACCAAACCTACGAGCAGTACTTC.

The CDR3 sequence: CASSLDGGRYEQYF. The DNA for the CDR3 is TGCGCCAGCAGCTTGGACGGGGGGAGGTACGAGCAGTACTTC. The V gene is TRBV5-1, the J gene TRBJ2-7, with 7 nucleotides matching TRBD2. The CDR3 totals 14 residues. Germline V lookup: CDR1 SGHRS, CDR2 YFSETQ. With 0 bases clipped from V and 4 bases from J, the junction kept 4 bases outside the gene matches.

The DNA for the CDR3 is TGTGCCAGCAGTGAGGGGCCACTTAGCAATCAGCCCCAGCATTTT. It specifies CASSEGPLSNQPQHF. The chain has TRBV6-1 and TRBJ1-5; weak D call: TRBD1 (5 bases). The CDR3 runs to 15 residues. Germline CDR1 reads MNHNS; CDR2 reads SASEGT. V was shortened by 3 bases and J by 0 bases, with 9 bases between the two germline ends.

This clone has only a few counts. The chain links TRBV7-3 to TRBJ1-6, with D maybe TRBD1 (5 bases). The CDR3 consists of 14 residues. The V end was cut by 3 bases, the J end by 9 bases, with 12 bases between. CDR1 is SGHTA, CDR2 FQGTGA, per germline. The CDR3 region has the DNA TGTGCCAGCAGCTTTGACCAGGGAGGTTCACCCCTCCACTTT. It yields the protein CASSFDQGGSPLHF.

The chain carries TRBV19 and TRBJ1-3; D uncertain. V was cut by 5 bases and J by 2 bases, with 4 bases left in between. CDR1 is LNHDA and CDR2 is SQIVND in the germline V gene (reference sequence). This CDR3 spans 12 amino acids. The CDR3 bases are TGTGCCAGTAGTTTAACTGGAAACACCATATATTTT. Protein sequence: CASSLTGNTIYF.

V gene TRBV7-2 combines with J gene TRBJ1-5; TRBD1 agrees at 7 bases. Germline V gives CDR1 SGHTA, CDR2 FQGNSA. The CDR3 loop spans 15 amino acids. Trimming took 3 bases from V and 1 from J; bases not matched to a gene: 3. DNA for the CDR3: TGTGCCAGCAGCTTTATACAGGGGAGCAATCAGCCCCAGCATTTT. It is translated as CASSFIQGSNQPQHF.

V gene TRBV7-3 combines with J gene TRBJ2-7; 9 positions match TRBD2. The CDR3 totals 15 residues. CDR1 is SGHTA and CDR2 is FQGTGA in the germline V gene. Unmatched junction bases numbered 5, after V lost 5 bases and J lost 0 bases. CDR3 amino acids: CASSQSGGSSYEQYF. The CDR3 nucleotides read TGTGCCAGCAGCCAGAGCGGGGGGAGCTCCTACGAGCAGTACTTC.

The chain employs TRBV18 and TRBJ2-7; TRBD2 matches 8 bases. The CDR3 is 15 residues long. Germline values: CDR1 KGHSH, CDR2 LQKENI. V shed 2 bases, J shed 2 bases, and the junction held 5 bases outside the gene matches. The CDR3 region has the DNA TGTGCCAGCTCACCATCCAGCGGGGGACCCTACGAGCAGTACTTC. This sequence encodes CASSPSSGGPYEQYF.

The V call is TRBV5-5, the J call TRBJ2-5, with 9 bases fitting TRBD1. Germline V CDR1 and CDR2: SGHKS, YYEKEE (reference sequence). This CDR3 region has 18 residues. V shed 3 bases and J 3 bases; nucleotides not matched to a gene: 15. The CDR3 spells CASSSLGTGTGIEETQYF. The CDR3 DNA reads TGTGCCAGCAGCTCCTTGGGGACAGGGACGGGGATTGAAGAGACCCAGTACTTC.

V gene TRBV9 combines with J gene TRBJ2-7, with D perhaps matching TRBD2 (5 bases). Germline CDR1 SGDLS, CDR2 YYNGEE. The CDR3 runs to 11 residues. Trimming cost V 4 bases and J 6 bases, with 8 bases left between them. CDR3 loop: CASSLGGEQYF. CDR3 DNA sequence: TGTGCCAGCAGCTTAGGAGGCGAGCAGTACTTC.

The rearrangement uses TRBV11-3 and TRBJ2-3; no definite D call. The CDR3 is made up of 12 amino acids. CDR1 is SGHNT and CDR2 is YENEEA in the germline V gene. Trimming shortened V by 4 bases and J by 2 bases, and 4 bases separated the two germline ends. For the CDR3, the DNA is TGTGCCAGCAGCTCCTACACAGATACGCAGTATTTT. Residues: CASSSYTDTQYF.

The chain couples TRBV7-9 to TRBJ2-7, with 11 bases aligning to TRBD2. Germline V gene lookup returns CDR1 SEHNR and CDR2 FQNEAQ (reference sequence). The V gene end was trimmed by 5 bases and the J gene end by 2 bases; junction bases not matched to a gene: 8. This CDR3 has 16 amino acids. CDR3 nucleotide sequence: TGTGCCAGCAGCGAAAATCTAGCGGGGGGAGCCTACGAGCAGTACTTC. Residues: CASSENLAGGAYEQYF.

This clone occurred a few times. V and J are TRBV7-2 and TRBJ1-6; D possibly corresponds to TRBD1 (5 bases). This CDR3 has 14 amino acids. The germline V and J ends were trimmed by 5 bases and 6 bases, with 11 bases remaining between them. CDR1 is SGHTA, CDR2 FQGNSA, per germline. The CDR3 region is CASSHSGGNSPLHF. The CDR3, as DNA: TGTGCCAGCAGCCATTCGGGGGGTAATTCACCCCTCCACTTT.